This record covers a single T cell receptor (beta chain). This entry belongs to a study of blood T cells in healthy people across ages. The CDR3 consists of 15 residues. Germline assignment: CDR1 LGHDT and CDR2 YNNKEL (reference sequence). Trimming cost V 5 bases and J 1 base; bases outside gene matches: 4. Every donor contributed about 10 milliliters of peripheral blood by blood draw. Together with a sample-barcoded 5' primer, a J-beta primer mix was included in a second PCR lasting 7 to 11 cycles. Researchers report that a template-switch adaptor with 12 random nucleotides tagged each cDNA molecule. Each CDR3 protein gets one entry after TCRdb re-called the 5' RACE reads with MiXCR. The sample consists of some 1.7 million distinct CDR3 sequences, roughly 27% of them appearing once.

This receptor was identified in a woman aged 25 to 39 in good health. The sequencing sample was made of blood. The rearrangement uses TRBV3-1 and TRBJ1-1; 10 bases are shared with TRBD1. CDR3 DNA: TGTGCCAGCAGCAAAAGGACAGGGGGGAACACTGAAGCTTTCTTT. Its protein product is CASSKRTGGNTEAFF.